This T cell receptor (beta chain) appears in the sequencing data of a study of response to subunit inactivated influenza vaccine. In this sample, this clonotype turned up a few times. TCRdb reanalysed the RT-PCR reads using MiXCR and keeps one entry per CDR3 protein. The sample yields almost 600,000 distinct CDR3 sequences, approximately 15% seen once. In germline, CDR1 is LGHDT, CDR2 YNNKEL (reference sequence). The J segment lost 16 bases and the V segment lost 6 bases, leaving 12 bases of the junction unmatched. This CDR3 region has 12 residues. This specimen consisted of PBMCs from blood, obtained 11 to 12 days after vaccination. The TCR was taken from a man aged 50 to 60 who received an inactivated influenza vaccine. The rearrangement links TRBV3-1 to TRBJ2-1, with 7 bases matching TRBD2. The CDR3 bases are TGTGCCAGCAGGGATTTGGGGGGGGGTCTATTCTTC. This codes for CASRDLGGGLFF.